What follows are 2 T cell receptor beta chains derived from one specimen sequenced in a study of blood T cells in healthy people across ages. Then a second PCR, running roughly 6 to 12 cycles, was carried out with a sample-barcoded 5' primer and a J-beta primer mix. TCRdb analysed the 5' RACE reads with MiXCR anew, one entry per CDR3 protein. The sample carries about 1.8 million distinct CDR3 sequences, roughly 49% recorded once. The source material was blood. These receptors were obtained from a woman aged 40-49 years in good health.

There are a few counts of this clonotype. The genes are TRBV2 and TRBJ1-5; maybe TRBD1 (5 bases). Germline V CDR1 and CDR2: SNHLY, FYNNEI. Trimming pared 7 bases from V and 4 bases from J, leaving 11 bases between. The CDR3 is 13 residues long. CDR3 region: CASIAGLNQPQHF. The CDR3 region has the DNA TGTGCCAGCATAGCGGGGCTTAATCAGCCCCAGCATTTT.

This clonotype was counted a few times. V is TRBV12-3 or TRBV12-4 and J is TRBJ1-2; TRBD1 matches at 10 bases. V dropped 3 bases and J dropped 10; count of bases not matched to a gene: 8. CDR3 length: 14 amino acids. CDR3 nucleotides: TGTGCCAGCAGTTTGACAGGGGGCACCCATCACTACACCTTC. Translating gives CASSLTGGTHHYTF.